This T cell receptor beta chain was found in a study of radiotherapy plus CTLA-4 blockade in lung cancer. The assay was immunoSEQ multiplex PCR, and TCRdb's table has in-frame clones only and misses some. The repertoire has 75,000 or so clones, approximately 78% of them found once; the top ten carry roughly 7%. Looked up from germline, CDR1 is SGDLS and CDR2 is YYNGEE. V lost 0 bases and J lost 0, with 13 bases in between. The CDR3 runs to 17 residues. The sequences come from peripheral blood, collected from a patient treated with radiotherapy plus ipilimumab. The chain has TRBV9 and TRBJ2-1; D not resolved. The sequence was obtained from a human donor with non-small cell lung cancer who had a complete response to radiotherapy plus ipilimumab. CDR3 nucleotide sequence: TGTGCCAGCAGCGTAGCCCTAAGCCCCAGCTCCTACAATGAGCAGTTCTTC. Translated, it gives CASSVALSPSSYNEQFF.